The 4 T cell receptor beta chains given below trace back to one sample, sequenced in a study of blood T cell repertoires in COVID-19. The table came from immunoSEQ multiplex PCR; TCRdb's copy has only in-frame clones and leaves some out. Seen here are more than 100,000 clones, about 87% observed once, and the top ten hold almost 30%. Sequencing input: peripheral blood. These receptors originate from a woman in her 70s with acute or convalescent COVID-19.

V gene TRBV7-3 combines with J gene TRBJ1-1, with D possibly being TRBD1 (5 bases). The CDR3 has 15 amino acids. Trimming pared 5 bases from V and 0 bases from J, leaving 13 bases between. The germline CDR1 and CDR2 sequences are SGHTA and FQGTGA. CDR3 coding DNA: TGTGCCAGCAGCCTCCTCAGGGCCATGAACACTGAAGCTTTCTTT. Translation gives CASSLLRAMNTEAFF.

V is TRBV2 and J is TRBJ1-2, with TRBD1 matching 9 bases. Germline trimming cut 6 bases from V and 4 bases from J; bases unmatched to any gene: 9. The CDR3 is 15 amino acids. The germline CDR1 and CDR2 sequences are SNHLY and FYNNEI. The CDR3, as DNA: TGTGCCAGCAGCCCTTTACTGGACAGGGGCTATGGCTACACCTTC. This encodes CASSPLLDRGYGYTF.

The V and J genes are TRBV2 and TRBJ2-7, with D unclear. Trimming removed 5 bases from V and 7 bases from J, with 12 bases in between. CDR1 and CDR2 from the germline V gene are SNHLY and FYNNEI. CDR3 length: 12 amino acids. For the CDR3, the DNA is TGTGCCAGCAGTCGACACCCTGTGGAGCAGTACTTC. Translating it yields CASSRHPVEQYF.

The chain has TRBV6-2 or TRBV6-3 and TRBJ2-7, with D tentatively TRBD2 (5 bases). In germline, CDR1 is MNHEY, CDR2 SVGEGT. This CDR3 spans 15 amino acids. V lost 5 bases and J lost 2, with 16 bases in between. The CDR3 sequence is CASSTRRSPTYEQYF. The CDR3 DNA sequence: TGTGCCAGCAGTACGCGGAGGTCCCCGACCTACGAGCAGTACTTC.